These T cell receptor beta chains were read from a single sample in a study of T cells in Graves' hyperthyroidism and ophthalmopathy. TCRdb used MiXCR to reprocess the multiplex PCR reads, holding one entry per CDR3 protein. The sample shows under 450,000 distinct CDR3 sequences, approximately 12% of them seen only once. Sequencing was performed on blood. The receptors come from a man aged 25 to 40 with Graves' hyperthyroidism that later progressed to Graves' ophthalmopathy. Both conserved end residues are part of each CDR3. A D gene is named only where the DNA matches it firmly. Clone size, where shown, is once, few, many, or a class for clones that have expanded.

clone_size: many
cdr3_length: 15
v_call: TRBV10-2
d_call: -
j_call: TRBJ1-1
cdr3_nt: TGCGCCAGCAGTGAGTCGGGGACGGCGAACACTGAAGCTTTCTTT
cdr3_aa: CASSESGTANTEAFF

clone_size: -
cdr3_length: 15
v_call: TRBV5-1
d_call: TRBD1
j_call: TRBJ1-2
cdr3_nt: TGCGCCAGCAGCCCAGGACAGGGAGTGGCGCACGGCTACACCTTC
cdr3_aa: CASSPGQGVAHGYTF

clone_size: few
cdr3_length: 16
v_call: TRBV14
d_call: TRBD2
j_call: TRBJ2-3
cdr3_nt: TGTGCCAGCAGCTCCTGGACTAGCGGGGCCGTGGCTACGCAGTATTTT
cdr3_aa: CASSSWTSGAVATQYF

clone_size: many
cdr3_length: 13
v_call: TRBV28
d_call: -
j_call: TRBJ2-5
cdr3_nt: TGTGCCAGCACCTCGGACGCGCGAGAGACCCAGTACTTC
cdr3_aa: CASTSDARETQYF

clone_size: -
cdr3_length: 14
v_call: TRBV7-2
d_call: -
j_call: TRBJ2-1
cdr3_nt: TGTGCCAGCAGCTTACGAGGAAACTCGGTCCAGCAGTTCTTC
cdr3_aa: CASSLRGNSVQQFF

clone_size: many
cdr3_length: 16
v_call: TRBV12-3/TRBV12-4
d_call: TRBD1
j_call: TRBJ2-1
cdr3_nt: TGTGCCAGCAGTTTACCCGGACAGGGGAGTAACAATGAGCAGTTCTTC
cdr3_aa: CASSLPGQGSNNEQFF

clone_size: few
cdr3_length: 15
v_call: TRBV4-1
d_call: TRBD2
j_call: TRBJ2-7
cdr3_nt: TGCGCCAGCAGCCAAGTAGCGGGACTTCACTACGAGCAGTACTTC
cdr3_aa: CASSQVAGLHYEQYF

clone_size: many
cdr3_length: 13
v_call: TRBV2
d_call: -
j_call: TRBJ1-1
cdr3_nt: TGTGCCAGCAGTCTACAGGGAATCACTGAAGCTTTCTTT
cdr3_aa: CASSLQGITEAFF

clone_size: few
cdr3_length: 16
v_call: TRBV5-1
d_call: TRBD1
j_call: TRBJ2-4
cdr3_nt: TGCGCCAGCAGCCCCGGGACAGGGGGCGCTGAAAACATTCAGTACTTC
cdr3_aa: CASSPGTGGAENIQYF

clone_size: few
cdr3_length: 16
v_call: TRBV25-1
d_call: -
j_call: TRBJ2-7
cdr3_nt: TGTGCCAGCAGTGCGGAGGGGTATGAGGGATTCTACGAGCAGTACTTC
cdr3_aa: CASSAEGYEGFYEQYF

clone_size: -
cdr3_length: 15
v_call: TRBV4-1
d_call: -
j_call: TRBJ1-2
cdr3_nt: TGCGCCAGCAGCCAGACTGAGACAGCTAACTATGGCTACACCTTC
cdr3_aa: CASSQTETANYGYTF

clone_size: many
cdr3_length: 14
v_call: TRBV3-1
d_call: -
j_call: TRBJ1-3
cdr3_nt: TGTGCCAGCAGCCAAGATCCTCGGGGGAACACCATATATTTT
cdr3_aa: CASSQDPRGNTIYF

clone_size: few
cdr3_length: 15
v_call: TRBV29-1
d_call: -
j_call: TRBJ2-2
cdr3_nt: TGCAGCGTAGGTTGGACAGATTGGAACACCGGGGAGCTGTTTTTT
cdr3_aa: CSVGWTDWNTGELFF

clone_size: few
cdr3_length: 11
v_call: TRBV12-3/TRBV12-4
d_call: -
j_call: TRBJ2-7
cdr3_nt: TGTGCCAGCAGTGGGCGGCGCGAGCAGTACTTC
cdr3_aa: CASSGRREQYF

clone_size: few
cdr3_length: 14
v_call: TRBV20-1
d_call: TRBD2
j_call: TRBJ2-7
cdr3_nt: TGCAGTGCTAACATAGCGGGGACTACCTACGAGCAGTACTTC
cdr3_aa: CSANIAGTTYEQYF

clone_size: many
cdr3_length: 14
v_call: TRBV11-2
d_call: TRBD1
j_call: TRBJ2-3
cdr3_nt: TGTGCCAGCAGCTGGGACAGGGGAGCAGATACGCAGTATTTT
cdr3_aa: CASSWDRGADTQYF

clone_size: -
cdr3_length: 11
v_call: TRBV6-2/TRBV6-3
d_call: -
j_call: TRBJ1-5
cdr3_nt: TGTGCGACGGGGGGGGGACAGCCCCAGCATTTT
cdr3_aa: CATGGGQPQHF

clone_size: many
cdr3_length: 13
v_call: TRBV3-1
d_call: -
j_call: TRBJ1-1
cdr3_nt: TGTGCCAGCAGCCAAGTTCTGAACACTGAAGCTTTCTTT
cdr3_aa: CASSQVLNTEAFF

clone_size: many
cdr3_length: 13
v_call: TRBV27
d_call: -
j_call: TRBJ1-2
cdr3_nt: TGTGCCAGCAGTTTATCACAGGGTTTCGACTACACCTTC
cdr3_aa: CASSLSQGFDYTF

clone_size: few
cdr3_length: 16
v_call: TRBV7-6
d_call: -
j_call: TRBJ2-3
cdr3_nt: TGTGCCAGCTTCCCTGAGGGCGACCACTTAACAGATACGCAGTATTTT
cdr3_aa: CASFPEGDHLTDTQYF

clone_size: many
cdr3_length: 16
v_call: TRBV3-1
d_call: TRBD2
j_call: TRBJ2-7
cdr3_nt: TGTGCCAGCAGCCAAGGACTAGCGGGGGGCTTCTACGAGCAGTACTTC
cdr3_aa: CASSQGLAGGFYEQYF

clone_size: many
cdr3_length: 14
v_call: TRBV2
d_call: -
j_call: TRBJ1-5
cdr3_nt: TGTGCCAGTTCGCGGGACGGTCAGAATCAGCCCCAGCATTTT
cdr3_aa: CASSRDGQNQPQHF

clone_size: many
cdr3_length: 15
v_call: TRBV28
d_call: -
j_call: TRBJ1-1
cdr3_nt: TGTGCCAGCAGACCGCCGGGACACACTACCGGAGAAGCTTTCTTT
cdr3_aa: CASRPPGHTTGEAFF

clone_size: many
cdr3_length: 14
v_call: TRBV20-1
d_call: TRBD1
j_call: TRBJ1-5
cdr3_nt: TGCAGTGCCTCGACAGGGGTCCTGAATCAGCCCCAGCATTTT
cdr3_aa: CSASTGVLNQPQHF

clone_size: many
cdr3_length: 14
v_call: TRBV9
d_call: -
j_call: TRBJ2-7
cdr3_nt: TGTGCCAGCAGCGTAGGGGGGGAATCCTACGAGCAGTACTTC
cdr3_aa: CASSVGGESYEQYF

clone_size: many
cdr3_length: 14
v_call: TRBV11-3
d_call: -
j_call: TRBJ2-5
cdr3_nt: TGTGCCAGCAGCTTAGTGGCCAGGGAAGAGACCCAGTACTTC
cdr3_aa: CASSLVAREETQYF

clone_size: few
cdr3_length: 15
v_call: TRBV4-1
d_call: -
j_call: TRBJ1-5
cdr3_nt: TGCGCCAGCAGCCAAGTCCGGGGTGACAATCAGCCCCAGCATTTT
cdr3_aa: CASSQVRGDNQPQHF

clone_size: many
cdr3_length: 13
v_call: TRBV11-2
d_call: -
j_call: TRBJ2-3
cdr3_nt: TGTGCCAGCTTTGGGTCAGGGACAGATACGCAGTATTTT
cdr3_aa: CASFGSGTDTQYF

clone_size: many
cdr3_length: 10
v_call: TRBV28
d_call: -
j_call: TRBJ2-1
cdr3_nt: TGTGCCAGTACAGGGTATGAGCAGTTCTTC
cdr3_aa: CASTGYEQFF

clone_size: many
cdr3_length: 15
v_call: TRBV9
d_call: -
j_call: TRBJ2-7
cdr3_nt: TGTGCCAGCAGCGTAAAGGGGCTCCCCTCCTACGAGCAGTACTTC
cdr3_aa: CASSVKGLPSYEQYF

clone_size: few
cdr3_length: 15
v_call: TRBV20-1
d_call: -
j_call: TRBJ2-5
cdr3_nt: TGCAGTGCTAGAGATATCGGGGGTATAGTAGAGACCCAGTACTTC
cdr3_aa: CSARDIGGIVETQYF

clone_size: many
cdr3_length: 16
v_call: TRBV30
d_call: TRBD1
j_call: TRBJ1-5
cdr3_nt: TGTGCCTGGAGTGTACGGGCAGGGGGGGGGAATCAGCCCCAGCATTTT
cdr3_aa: CAWSVRAGGGNQPQHF

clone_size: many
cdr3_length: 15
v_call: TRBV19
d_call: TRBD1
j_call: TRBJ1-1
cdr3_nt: TGTGCCAGTAGGGACAGGGGGCTCTCGAACACTGAAGCTTTCTTT
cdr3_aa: CASRDRGLSNTEAFF

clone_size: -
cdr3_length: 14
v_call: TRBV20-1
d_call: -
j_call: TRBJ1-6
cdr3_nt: TGCAGTGCAAAACAGGGTAATTCGGATTCACCCCTCCACTTT
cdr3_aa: CSAKQGNSDSPLHF

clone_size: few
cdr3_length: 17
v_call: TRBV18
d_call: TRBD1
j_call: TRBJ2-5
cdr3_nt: TGTGCCAGCTCACCCAGCATACAGGGGAGCCCCCAAGAGACCCAGTACTTC
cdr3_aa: CASSPSIQGSPQETQYF

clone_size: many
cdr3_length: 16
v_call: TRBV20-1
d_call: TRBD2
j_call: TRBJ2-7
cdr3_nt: TGCAGTGCTAGAGTGGGGACTAGCGGGGACCTCTACGAGCAGTACTTC
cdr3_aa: CSARVGTSGDLYEQYF

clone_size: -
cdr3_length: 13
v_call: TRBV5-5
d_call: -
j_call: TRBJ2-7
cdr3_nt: TGTGCCAGCAGCAGACCGAGCTCCTACGAGCAGTACTTC
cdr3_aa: CASSRPSSYEQYF

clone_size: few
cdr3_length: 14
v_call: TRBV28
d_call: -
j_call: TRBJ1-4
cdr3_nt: TGTGCCAGCAGTCAGAGGGGCCATGGGGAAAAACTGTTTTTT
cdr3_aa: CASSQRGHGEKLFF

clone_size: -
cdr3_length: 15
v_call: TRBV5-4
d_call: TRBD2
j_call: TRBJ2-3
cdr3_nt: TGTGCCAGCAGCGGACTAGCGGGACCTACAGATACGCAGTATTTT
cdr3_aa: CASSGLAGPTDTQYF

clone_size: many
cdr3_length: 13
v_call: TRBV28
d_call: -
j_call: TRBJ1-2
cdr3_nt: TGTGCCAGCAGTCCCCCGGACCACTATGGCTACACCTTC
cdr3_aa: CASSPPDHYGYTF